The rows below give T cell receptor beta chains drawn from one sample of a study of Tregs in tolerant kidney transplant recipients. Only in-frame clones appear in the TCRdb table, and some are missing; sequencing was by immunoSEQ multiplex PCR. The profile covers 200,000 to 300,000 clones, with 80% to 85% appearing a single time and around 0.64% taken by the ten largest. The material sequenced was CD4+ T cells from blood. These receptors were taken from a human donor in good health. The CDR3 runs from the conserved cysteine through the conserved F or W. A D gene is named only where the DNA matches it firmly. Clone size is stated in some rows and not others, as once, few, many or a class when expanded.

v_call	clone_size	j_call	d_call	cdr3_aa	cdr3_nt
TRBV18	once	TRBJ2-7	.	CASAPRGGPTYEQYF	TGTGCCAGCGCACCCAGAGGCGGGCCTACCTACGAGCAGTACTTC
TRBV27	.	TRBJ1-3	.	CASSLSVGFSGNTIYF	TGTGCCAGCAGTTTATCCGTGGGCTTCTCTGGAAACACCATATATTTT
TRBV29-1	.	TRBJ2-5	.	CSVEEGARETQYF	TGCAGCGTTGAAGAGGGGGCGCGGGAGACCCAGTACTTC
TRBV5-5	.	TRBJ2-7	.	CASSRAAFPDYEQYF	TGTGCCAGCAGCCGTGCGGCCTTCCCTGACTACGAGCAGTACTTC
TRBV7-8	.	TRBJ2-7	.	CASSPRTDRSSYEQYF	TGTGCCAGCAGCCCTCGGACGGACAGAAGCTCCTACGAGCAGTACTTC
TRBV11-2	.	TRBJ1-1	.	CASKTGQVTEAFF	TGTGCCAGCAAGACGGGACAAGTCACTGAAGCTTTCTTT
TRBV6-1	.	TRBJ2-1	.	CASNGQTNNEQFF	TGTGCCAGCAACGGACAGACGAACAATGAGCAGTTCTTC
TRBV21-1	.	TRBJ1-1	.	CASSNRQLCRDRDGTEAFF	TGTGCCAGCAGCAACCGCCAGCTTTGCAGGGACAGGGATGGCACTGAAGCTTTCTTT
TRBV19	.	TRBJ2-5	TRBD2	CASSRTSGRIGEETQYF	TGTGCCAGTAGTAGGACTAGCGGGAGAATTGGGGAAGAGACCCAGTACTTC
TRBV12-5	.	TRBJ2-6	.	CASGLSAGHLSGANVLTF	TGTGCTAGTGGTTTGTCGGCAGGCCATCTCTCTGGGGCCAACGTCCTGACTTTC
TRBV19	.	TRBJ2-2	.	CASSIWDKWGGELFF	TGTGCCAGTAGTATCTGGGACAAATGGGGCGGGGAGCTGTTTTTT
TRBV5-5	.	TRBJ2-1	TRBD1	CASSLGTGGTNEQFF	TGTGCCAGCAGCTTGGGGACAGGGGGGACAAATGAGCAGTTCTTC
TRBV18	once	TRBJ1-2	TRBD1	CASSPLDRDYGYTF	TGTGCCAGCTCACCCTTAGACAGGGACTATGGCTACACCTTC
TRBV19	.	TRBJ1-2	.	CASREQVSNGYTF	TGTGCCAGTAGGGAACAAGTATCTAATGGCTACACCTTC
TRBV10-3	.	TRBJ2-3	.	CAISESRRNTDTQYF	TGTGCCATCAGTGAGTCGCGGCGGAACACAGATACGCAGTATTTT
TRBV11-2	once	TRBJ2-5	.	CASSSSPRETQYF	TGTGCCAGCAGCTCCTCGCCCCGGGAGACCCAGTACTTC
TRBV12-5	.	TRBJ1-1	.	CASGLGRFDEAFF	TGTGCTAGTGGTTTAGGGCGATTTGATGAAGCTTTCTTT
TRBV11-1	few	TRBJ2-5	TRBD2	CASSIRLAAQETQYF	TGTGCCAGCAGCATTCGACTAGCGGCCCAAGAGACCCAGTACTTC
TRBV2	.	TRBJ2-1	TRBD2	CASKDSGIYNEQFF	TGTGCCAGCAAGGATAGCGGGATCTACAATGAGCAGTTCTTC
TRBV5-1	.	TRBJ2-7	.	CASSFRQAGNEQYF	TGCGCCAGCAGCTTCCGACAGGCCGGCAACGAGCAGTACTTC
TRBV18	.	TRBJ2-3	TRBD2	CASSPRRLGGSTDTQYF	TGTGCCAGCTCACCACGTCGACTCGGGGGGAGCACAGATACGCAGTATTTT
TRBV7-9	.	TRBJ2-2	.	CASSLRKERRLGPGELFF	TGTGCCAGCAGCTTACGGAAAGAGAGACGCTTAGGCCCCGGGGAGCTGTTTTTT
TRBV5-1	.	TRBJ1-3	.	CASSLAGTGVKSGNTIYF	TGCGCCAGCAGCTTGGCCGGTACGGGGGTTAAGTCTGGAAACACCATATATTTT
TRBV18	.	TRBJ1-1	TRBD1	CASSGRGTAEAFF	TGTGCCAGCTCGGGCCGCGGGACAGCTGAAGCTTTCTTT
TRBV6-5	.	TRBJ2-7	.	CASSTGRGVEQYF	TGTGCCAGCAGTACGGGAAGGGGGGTCGAGCAGTACTTC
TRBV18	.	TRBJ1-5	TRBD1	CASSPAGGGNQPQHF	TGTGCCAGCTCACCGGCAGGGGGTGGCAATCAGCCCCAGCATTTT
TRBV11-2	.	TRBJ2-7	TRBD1	CASSFPGQGAGEQYF	TGTGCCAGCAGCTTCCCGGGACAGGGGGCTGGTGAGCAGTACTTC